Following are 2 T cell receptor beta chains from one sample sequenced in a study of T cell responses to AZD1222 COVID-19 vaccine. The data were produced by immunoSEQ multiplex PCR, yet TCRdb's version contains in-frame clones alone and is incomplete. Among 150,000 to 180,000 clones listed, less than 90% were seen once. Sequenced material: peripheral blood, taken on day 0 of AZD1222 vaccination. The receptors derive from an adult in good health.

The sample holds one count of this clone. The CDR3 reads CASSRAPNSYEQYF. The CDR3 DNA is TGTGCCAGCAGCCGGGCTCCAAACTCCTACGAGCAGTACTTC. The chain links TRBV2 to TRBJ2-7; D not resolved. Germline-derived CDR1 and CDR2 are SNHLY and FYNNEI. This CDR3 has 14 residues. Trimming left V 6 bases short and J 0 bases short, with 12 bases between.

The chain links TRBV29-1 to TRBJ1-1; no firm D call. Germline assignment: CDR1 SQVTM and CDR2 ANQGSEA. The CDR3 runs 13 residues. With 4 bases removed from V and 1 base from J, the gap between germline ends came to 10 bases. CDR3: CSVGFGRNTEAFF. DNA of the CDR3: TGCAGCGTTGGGTTTGGGAGGAACACTGAAGCTTTCTTT.